The 10 T cell receptor beta chains below come from one sample, sequenced in a study of STAT5B mutations in CD4+ large granular lymphocyte leukemia. Sequencing was performed with immunoSEQ multiplex PCR; in TCRdb, only in-frame clones are kept and a portion is missing. The data contain roughly 24,000 clones, 72% of them singletons. The specimen sequenced was CD4+ T cells from blood buffy coats. The receptors stem from a human donor in good health.

The gene calls are TRBV10-3 and TRBJ1-2; possibly TRBD1 for D (5 bases). Between the trimmed V and J ends, which lost 6 bases and 4 bases, there was a span of 18 bases. This CDR3 spans 15 amino acids. The germline gives CDR1 ENHRY, CDR2 SYGVKD. CDR3 in DNA: TGTGCCATCAGCGGTGGAACCCGCGGGACCTATGGCTACACCTTC. Amino acid sequence: CAISGGTRGTYGYTF.

The rearrangement joins TRBV11-2 to TRBJ2-2; TRBD2 might be the D (5 bases). Germline V gives CDR1 SGHAT, CDR2 FQNNGV. The CDR3 covers 12 residues. Deletions cut 3 bases from V and 6 bases from J, with 5 bases between. CDR3 sequence: CASSLRAGELFF. The DNA for the CDR3 is TGTGCCAGCAGCTTGAGGGCCGGGGAGCTGTTTTTT. Complete variable domain (other parts from reference TRBV11-2 and TRBJ2-2): EAGVAQSPRYKIIEKRQSVAFWCNPISGHATLYWYQQILGQGPKLLIQFQNNGVVDDSQLPKDRFSAERLKGVDSTLKIQPAKLEDSAVYLCASSLRAGELFFGEGSRLTVL.

The chain joins TRBV4-1 to TRBJ2-1; 10 bases line up with TRBD1. CDR1 and CDR2 from the germline V gene are MGHRA and YSYEKL. The CDR3 covers 17 residues. V lost 0 bases, J lost 7 bases, and 9 bases stayed unmatched. The CDR3 DNA sequence: TGCGCCAGCAGCCAAGATTGGTGGGACAGGGGAACGAATGAGCAGTTCTTC. Translated, it gives CASSQDWWDRGTNEQFF.

This chain joins TRBV19 and TRBJ2-3; perhaps TRBD1 as D (5 bases). This CDR3 has 14 amino acids. Germline CDR1 and CDR2: LNHDA and SQIVND (reference sequence). V was trimmed by 7 bases and J by 0 bases, leaving 11 bases between them. CDR3 residues: CASTSGPSTDTQYF. For the CDR3, the DNA is TGTGCCAGTACCTCAGGGCCGAGCACAGATACGCAGTATTTT.

The rearrangement links TRBV19 to TRBJ1-6, with TRBD1 identical over 7 bases. V trimming: 6 bases; J trimming: 5 bases; junction bases outside the gene matches: 7. Germline values: CDR1 LNHDA, CDR2 SQIVND (reference sequence). The CDR3 is 15 residues long. The CDR3 DNA follows: TGTGCCAGTAGCGACATAACAGGGGATAATTCACCCCTCCACTTT. Translated: CASSDITGDNSPLHF.

The chain links TRBV29-1 to TRBJ1-1; perhaps TRBD1 as D (6 bases). CDR3 length: 14 amino acids. V lost 5 bases, J lost 0 bases, and 13 bases lay in between. CDR1 and CDR2 from the germline V gene are SQVTM and ANQGSEA. CDR3 DNA: TGCAGCGTTAGGGCAGGGGTAATGAACACTGAAGCTTTCTTT. Translating it yields CSVRAGVMNTEAFF.

The rearrangement uses TRBV6-1 and TRBJ2-5; the D gene is possibly TRBD1 (6 bases). The end of the DNA fits TRBJ2-7 better, so the J call may be wrong. The CDR3 has 15 amino acids. Germline V gene lookup returns CDR1 MNHNS and CDR2 SASEGT. CDR3 loop: CASRLGADSSYEQYF. Written as DNA, the CDR3 is TGTGCCAGCAGGTTGGGGGCAGATAGCTCCTACGAGCAGTACTTC.

This chain links TRBV5-1 with TRBJ1-1; 9 nucleotides agree with TRBD1. Germline V gene data show CDR1 as SGHRS and CDR2 as YFSETQ. The CDR3 runs to 13 residues. J lost 10 bases, V lost 3 bases, and 7 bases had no gene match. Written as DNA, the CDR3 is TGCGCCAGCAGCTACCCGGGACAGGGAATAGCTTTCTTT. Translation gives CASSYPGQGIAFF.

V and J are TRBV5-4 and TRBJ2-7; a possible D gene is TRBD2 (5 bases). Germline V gene lookup returns CDR1 SGHNT and CDR2 YYREEE (reference sequence). V was trimmed by 0 bases and J by 3 bases, leaving 7 bases between them. The CDR3 sequence is 13 residues long. This CDR3 reads CASSLGTVYEQYF. The DNA for the CDR3 is TGTGCCAGCAGCTTGGGGACTGTCTACGAGCAGTACTTC.

This chain links TRBV6-6 with TRBJ1-1; 10 positions match TRBD1. This CDR3 region has 15 residues. The J segment lost 9 bases and the V segment lost 4 bases, leaving 11 bases of the junction unmatched. Per the germline V gene, CDR1 is MNHNY and CDR2 is SVGAGI (reference sequence). The CDR3 loop reads CASSLAPGTGDKAFF. CDR3 DNA: TGTGCCAGCAGTTTGGCCCCCGGGACAGGGGATAAAGCTTTCTTT.